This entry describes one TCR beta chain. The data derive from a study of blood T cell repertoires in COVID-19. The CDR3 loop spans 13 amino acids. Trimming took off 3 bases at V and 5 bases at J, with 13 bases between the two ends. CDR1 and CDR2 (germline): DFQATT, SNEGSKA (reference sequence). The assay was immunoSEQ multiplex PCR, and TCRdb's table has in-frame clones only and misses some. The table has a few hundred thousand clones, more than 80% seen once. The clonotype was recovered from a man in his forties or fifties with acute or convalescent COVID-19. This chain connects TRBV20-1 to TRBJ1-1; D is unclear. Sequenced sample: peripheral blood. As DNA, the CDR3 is TGCAGTGCTAGTCTTGAGTTGTTGACTGAAGCTTTCTTT. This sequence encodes CSASLELLTEAFF.